This note documents a single TCR beta chain sequence. The cohort comprised adults aged roughly 18 to 95 years residing in around 25 US areas. The sample originates from a study of blood T cell repertoires in COVID-19. Across the whole study: COVID-19 samples from acute and convalescent phases originated in the United States, Italy and Spain.

This CDR3 contains 14 residues. V was clipped by 7 bases and J by 9 bases; unmatched bases: 11. The germline gives CDR1 SQVTM, CDR2 ANQGSEA. Libraries were prepared by immunoSEQ multiplex PCR; TCRdb keeps only in-frame clonotypes and omits some of them. The repertoire consists of roughly 360,000 clones, with about 89% occurring once and the leading ten covering roughly 1.4%. The J gene is TRBJ2-1, the V gene TRBV29-1, with TRBD2 matching 11 bases. What was sequenced was PBMCs or T cells enriched from blood (not recorded which). The receptor was derived from a man aged 30 to 39 who had recovered from COVID-19. DNA of the CDR3: TGCAGCGCGGAGACTAGCGGGGTAATTACTGAGCAGTTCTTC. This sequence encodes CSAETSGVITEQFF.